A selection of T cell receptor beta chains follows, all from one sample in a study of T cells in Graves' hyperthyroidism and ophthalmopathy. TCRdb independently ran MiXCR on the multiplex PCR reads; one entry per CDR3 protein. The sample shows about 530,000 distinct CDR3 sequences, 17% of them seen only once. Source material: blood. These TCRs come from a young woman with Graves' ophthalmopathy. Each CDR3 is given with its conserved first and last residue. The D gene is left open where the match is weak. The size of a clone is reported for some rows only, either as once, few or many, or as a class for expanded clones.

TRBJ2-1,TRBV7-9,many,TRBD2,TGTGCCAGCAGCCCGCCGGGACTAGCCCACAATGAGCAGTTCTTC,CASSPPGLAHNEQFF
TRBJ2-3,TRBV10-3,NA,NA,TGTGCCATCAGCCGCGGGACAACAAATCTGCAGTATTTT,CAISRGTTNLQYF
TRBJ2-1,TRBV6-6,NA,NA,TGTGCCAGCAGTTACCCGACTGTGGGTGAGCAGTTCTTC,CASSYPTVGEQFF
TRBJ2-2,TRBV29-1,NA,NA,TGCAGCGTCCGGACAAGTACCGGGGAGCTGTTTTTT,CSVRTSTGELFF
TRBJ1-5,TRBV20-1,NA,NA,TGCAGTGCTAGCCGAAAACGGGACGGGCGCAATCAGCCCCAGCATTTT,CSASRKRDGRNQPQHF
TRBJ2-2,TRBV20-1,many,NA,TGCAGTGCTAGAGATGGGGCTGCCACAACCGGGGAGCTGTTTTTT,CSARDGAATTGELFF
TRBJ1-5,TRBV7-9,many,NA,TGTGCCAGCAGCCAACCGGGTCTCAATCAGCCCCAGCATTTT,CASSQPGLNQPQHF
TRBJ1-3,TRBV20-1,few,NA,TGCAGTGCTAGAGCTATGGGGGCGATTGGTGGGAACACCATATATTTT,CSARAMGAIGGNTIYF
TRBJ2-5,TRBV7-2,many,NA,TGTGCCAGCAGCTTCCAGACTGGGGAGACCCAGTACTTC,CASSFQTGETQYF
TRBJ2-6,TRBV18,many,NA,TGTGCCAGCTCATCCGGTAGGGCCAACGTCCTGACTTTC,CASSSGRANVLTF
TRBJ1-2,TRBV3-1,many,NA,TGTGCCAGCAGCCAAAGGCCGGGAATCAACTATGGCTACACCTTC,CASSQRPGINYGYTF
TRBJ2-7,TRBV19,few,TRBD1,TGTGCCAGTAGTACTTCGGGACAGTTCTCCTACGAGCAGTACTTC,CASSTSGQFSYEQYF
TRBJ1-1,TRBV5-1,many,TRBD1,TGCGCCAGCAGCTTTCAGACAGGGGGGAACACTGAAGCTTTCTTT,CASSFQTGGNTEAFF
TRBJ2-1,TRBV6-1,many,NA,TGTGCCAGCAGTCTCGAACTATTCTCCTACAATGAGCAGTTCTTC,CASSLELFSYNEQFF
TRBJ1-4,TRBV30,many,TRBD1,TGTGCCTGGAGTGATACAGGGGCACCTAATGAAAAACTGTTTTTT,CAWSDTGAPNEKLFF
TRBJ1-6,TRBV30,few,NA,TGTGCCTGGACCTCAGGAGGAGGGGTCTCACCCCTCCACTTT,CAWTSGGGVSPLHF
TRBJ1-4,TRBV2,NA,NA,TGTGCCAGCAGTTACTCGACCCGGACAACGAATGAAAAACTGTTTTTT,CASSYSTRTTNEKLFF
TRBJ2-5,TRBV7-2,NA,TRBD2,TGTGCCAGCCGCGACTCTCTCCAGGGAGGGCGGGAGACCCAGTACTTC,CASRDSLQGGRETQYF
TRBJ2-3,TRBV10-1,few,NA,TGCGCCAGCAGTGATGGCCTCGGGGCTGCGCAGTATTTT,CASSDGLGAAQYF
TRBJ1-1,TRBV29-1,few,TRBD1,TGCAGCGTGCAGGGACAGGGGGCAGAAGCTTTCTTT,CSVQGQGAEAFF
TRBJ1-4,TRBV4-1,NA,NA,TGCGCCAGCAGCCAACGAATCTGGGCTAATGAAAAACTGTTTTTT,CASSQRIWANEKLFF
TRBJ2-5,TRBV24-1,many,TRBD1,TGTGCCACCAGTAGAACAGGGGGCGGGGAGACCCAGTACTTC,CATSRTGGGETQYF
TRBJ2-7,TRBV6-2/TRBV6-3,many,NA,TGTGCCAGCAGTTACTACCGGAGCTCCTACGAGCAGTACTTC,CASSYYRSSYEQYF
TRBJ1-5,TRBV3-1,many,TRBD1,TGTGCCAGCAGCCACGGGACAGTTGGGTATCAGCCCCAGCATTTT,CASSHGTVGYQPQHF
TRBJ2-5,TRBV11-2,many,NA,TGTGCCAGCAGCTTAACCCAAGAGACCCAGTACTTC,CASSLTQETQYF
TRBJ2-3,TRBV7-9,many,TRBD1,TGTGCCAGCAGCCACCGGGACAGGGGTGGAGATACGCAGTATTTT,CASSHRDRGGDTQYF
TRBJ1-2,TRBV20-1,many,NA,TGCAGTGCTCGTAGCCCCGCAGGGTTAGGCTACACCTTC,CSARSPAGLGYTF
TRBJ1-6,TRBV6-1,NA,TRBD1,TGTGCCAGCAGTCCCGGGACAGGGTGCAATTCACCCCTCCACTTT,CASSPGTGCNSPLHF
TRBJ2-3,TRBV7-2,many,TRBD2,TGTGCCAGCAGCTTGGCTAGCGGGAGAACAGATACGCAGTATTTT,CASSLASGRTDTQYF
TRBJ2-5,TRBV30,many,NA,TGTGCCTGGAGTCCGGCTCGAAGGGAGACCCAGTACTTC,CAWSPARRETQYF